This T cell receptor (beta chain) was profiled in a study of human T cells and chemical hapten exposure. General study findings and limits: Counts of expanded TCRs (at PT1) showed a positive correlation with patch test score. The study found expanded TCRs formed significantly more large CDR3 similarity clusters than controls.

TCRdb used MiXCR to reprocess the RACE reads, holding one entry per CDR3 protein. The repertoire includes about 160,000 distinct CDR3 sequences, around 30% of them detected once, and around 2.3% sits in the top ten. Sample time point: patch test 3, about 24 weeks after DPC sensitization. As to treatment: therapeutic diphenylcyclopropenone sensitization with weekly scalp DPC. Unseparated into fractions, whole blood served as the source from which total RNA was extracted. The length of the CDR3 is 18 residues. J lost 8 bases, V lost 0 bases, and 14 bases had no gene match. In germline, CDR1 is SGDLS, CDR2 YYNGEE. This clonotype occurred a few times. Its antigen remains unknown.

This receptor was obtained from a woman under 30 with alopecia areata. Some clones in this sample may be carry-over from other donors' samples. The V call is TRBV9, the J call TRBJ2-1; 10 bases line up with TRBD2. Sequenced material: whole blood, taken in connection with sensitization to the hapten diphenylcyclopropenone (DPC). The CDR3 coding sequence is TGTGCCAGCAGCGTAGCTACCCGGACTAGCGGTCGATACGATGAGCAGTTCTTC. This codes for CASSVATRTSGRYDEQFF.